This T cell receptor (beta chain) is drawn from a study of identical twins. Findings of the study overall: Within twin pairs, the out-of-frame alpha sequences they shared showed excess low generation probability. Models underestimated TCR alpha sharing (out-of-frame) in monozygotic twins.

TCRdb processed the 5' RACE reads anew with MiXCR; each CDR3 protein has one entry. The table includes 400,000 to 550,000 distinct CDR3 sequences, 14% detected once. CDR1 is MNHEY and CDR2 is SVGEGT in the germline V gene. Trimming removed 6 bases from V and 1 base from J; junction bases left unmatched: 11. CDR3 size: 16 residues. This clonotype was counted at least ten times. The antigen remains unidentified. These data are also associated with another study on yellow fever vaccine responses in identical twins.

What was sequenced was CD4+ T cells sorted from blood. The chain links TRBV6-2 or TRBV6-3 to TRBJ1-1; 7 bases line up with TRBD1. The receptor comes from a woman younger than 35 in good health. The DNA for the CDR3 is TGTGCCAGCAGCACGCAGACACAGGGGCCGAACACTGAAGCTTTCTTT. Protein: CASSTQTQGPNTEAFF.